Listed below are T cell receptor beta chains from one sample, sequenced in a study of cytomegalovirus exposure and HLA in healthy donors. Using immunoSEQ multiplex PCR, the repertoire was profiled, and TCRdb retains in-frame clones only, with some absent. This sample has over 150,000 clones, with 60% to 75% found just once. The sequenced material came from PBMCs. The receptors stem from a man aged 18 to 29 in good health and CMV-seronegative. Both conserved end residues are part of each CDR3. Each record gives: D gene, clone size, V gene, J gene, CDR3 protein, CDR3 DNA. A D gene is named only where the DNA matches it firmly. Size is stated for part of the rows, as once, few or many counts, or as a class when the clone is expanded.

TRBD1	-	TRBV5-8	TRBJ1-4	CASSFRQGGHEKLFF	TGTGCCAGCAGCTTCAGACAGGGAGGACATGAAAAACTGTTTTTT
-	-	TRBV29-1	TRBJ1-2	CSVGWGLNYGYTF	TGCAGCGTTGGATGGGGCCTTAACTATGGCTACACCTTC
TRBD1	few	TRBV28	TRBJ1-5	CASFRGTAFDNQPQHF	TGTGCCAGCTTTCGCGGGACAGCCTTCGACAATCAGCCCCAGCATTTT
-	-	TRBV4-3	TRBJ2-2	CASSQDPLWGHDTGELFF	TGCGCCAGCAGCCAAGATCCCTTGTGGGGGCATGACACCGGGGAGCTGTTTTTT
-	-	TRBV6-5	TRBJ2-5	CATTRWGGVGETQYF	TGTGCCACCACCAGATGGGGAGGCGTTGGAGAGACCCAGTACTTC
TRBD1	-	TRBV9	TRBJ1-2	CASSDGSGTGTGGYTF	TGTGCCAGCAGCGACGGATCCGGGACAGGGACGGGGGGCTACACCTTC
-	few	TRBV7-9	TRBJ2-3	CASSSGHGADTQYF	TGTGCCAGCAGCTCGGGACACGGGGCAGATACGCAGTATTTT
TRBD2	-	TRBV6-1	TRBJ2-7	CASRLPGGAFAEQYF	TGTGCCAGCAGGCTCCCCGGGGGGGCATTTGCCGAGCAGTACTTC
-	-	TRBV5-4	TRBJ2-6	CASSPLRGAAGANGLTF	TGTGCCAGCAGCCCCCTCCGGGGGGCCGCTGGGGCCAACGGCCTGACTTTC
-	-	TRBV7-9	TRBJ1-3	CASSQSQAAGNTIYF	TGTGCCAGCAGCCAGAGCCAGGCCGCAGGAAACACCATATATTTT
-	once	TRBV6-1	TRBJ1-1	CASSEHRKNTEAFF	TGTGCCAGCAGTGAACACAGGAAGAACACTGAAGCTTTCTTT
TRBD2	once	TRBV19	TRBJ2-7	CASSPGLAVSYEQYF	TGTGCCAGTAGTCCGGGACTAGCGGTCTCCTACGAGCAGTACTTC
-	-	TRBV30	TRBJ1-1	CAWTGVMGNTEAFF	TGTGCCTGGACCGGGGTTATGGGGAACACTGAAGCTTTCTTT
TRBD1	-	TRBV27	TRBJ1-1	CASTLTGGNTEAFF	TGTGCCAGCACTCTGACAGGGGGGAACACTGAAGCTTTCTTT
-	-	TRBV5-4	TRBJ1-1	CASRSGQWNTEAFF	TGTGCCAGCAGGTCGGGACAATGGAACACTGAAGCTTTCTTT
-	-	TRBV5-6	TRBJ2-6	CASSLDWSSGANGLTF	TGTGCCAGCAGCTTGGATTGGAGCTCTGGGGCCAACGGCCTGACTTTC
-	-	TRBV7-8	TRBJ1-1	CASSLVSDTEAFF	TGTGCCAGCAGCTTAGTTAGTGACACTGAAGCTTTCTTT
TRBD2	-	TRBV29-1	TRBJ2-3	CSVEGGIPPADTQYF	TGCAGCGTTGAGGGGGGGATCCCTCCTGCAGATACGCAGTATTTT
TRBD1	-	TRBV5-4	TRBJ1-2	CASSRDSGYGYTF	TGTGCCAGCAGCCGGGACAGCGGCTATGGCTACACCTTC
-	-	TRBV2	TRBJ2-1	CATQWGVDNEQFF	TGTGCCACCCAGTGGGGCGTCGACAATGAGCAGTTCTTC
-	-	TRBV4-1	TRBJ1-4	CASSQGISLANEKLFF	TGCGCCAGCAGCCAAGGCATTAGTCTTGCTAATGAAAAACTGTTTTTT
TRBD1	-	TRBV5-5	TRBJ2-4	CASSLGQGLAKNSQYF	TGTGCCAGCAGCTTGGGACAGGGGCTAGCCAAAAACAGTCAGTACTTC
TRBD2	-	TRBV6-5	TRBJ2-5	CASSYALAGGQETQYF	TGTGCCAGCAGTTACGCGCTAGCGGGGGGTCAAGAGACCCAGTACTTC
-	once	TRBV7-9	TRBJ2-5	CASSPDRLQETQYF	TGTGCCAGCAGCCCCGACAGGCTCCAAGAGACCCAGTACTTC
-	-	TRBV15	TRBJ2-5	CATSREGLACQETQYF	TGTGCCACCAGCAGAGAGGGCCTAGCGTGTCAAGAGACCCAGTACTTC
-	-	TRBV27	TRBJ1-2	CASSLTGSSGYTF	TGTGCCAGCAGTTTGACAGGATCGAGCGGCTACACCTTC
-	-	TRBV4-1	TRBJ1-2	CASSQGPGTNYGYTF	TGCGCCAGCAGCCAAGGTCCAGGAACTAACTATGGCTACACCTTC
-	-	TRBV6-5	TRBJ1-2	CASSPFRVRDYGYTF	TGTGCCAGCAGCCCCTTCAGGGTTAGGGACTATGGCTACACCTTC
TRBD1	few	TRBV6-5	TRBJ1-1	CASRTGDREAFF	TGTGCCAGCAGAACGGGGGACAGGGAAGCTTTCTTT
-	few	TRBV5-4	TRBJ2-1	CASSRLVSGTGYNEQFF	TGTGCCAGCAGCAGGTTAGTGTCCGGAACAGGCTACAATGAGCAGTTCTTC
TRBD1	-	TRBV19	TRBJ2-6	CASSVTGVTGANVLTF	TGTGCCAGTAGTGTGACAGGGGTGACTGGGGCCAACGTCCTGACTTTC
-	few	TRBV7-2	TRBJ2-7	CASSLAPSQVYEQYF	TGTGCCAGCAGCTTAGCCCCCTCTCAGGTGTACGAGCAGTACTTC
-	few	TRBV30	TRBJ2-7	CAWGVGGDYEQYF	TGTGCCTGGGGCGTGGGCGGGGACTACGAGCAGTACTTC
-	-	TRBV27	TRBJ1-1	CASNDTPGGYTEAFF	TGTGCCAGCAATGACACCCCCGGAGGGTACACTGAAGCTTTCTTT